What follows are 29 T cell receptor beta chains derived from one specimen sequenced in a study of persistence of HIV-infected CD4 T cells. This was the immunoSEQ version 4 assay in survey mode. TCRdb's table, derived via immunoSEQ multiplex PCR, lists solely in-frame clones and lacks some. In the table there are about 25,000 clones, less than 85% of which are singletons. Overlapping HIV-1 Gag 15-mer peptides at roughly 1 ug per peptide per mL were used. Sorting of responding CD4+ T cells relied on upregulated CD40 ligand together with CD69. These receptors have no identified antigens. Sequencing used CD4+ T cells sorted from PBMCs after approximately 19-hour stimulation, obtained from a patient who received antiretroviral therapy. The receptors stem from an adult man with HIV who was CMV-seropositive.

The chain's CDR3 is CASSQVWASYNSPLHF. The CDR3 region has the DNA TGTGCCAGCAGCCAGGTGTGGGCCTCCTATAATTCACCCCTCCACTTT. This chain joins TRBV3-1 (or the pseudogene TRBV3-2) and TRBJ1-6; no clear D. The CDR3 runs 16 residues. V was pared by 3 bases and J by 0 bases, with 9 bases between. CDR1 and CDR2 (germline): LGHDT, YNNKEL (reference sequence).

The V gene is TRBV6-5, the J gene TRBJ1-2, with TRBD1 as a possible D gene (5 bases). This CDR3 contains 14 residues. The germline gives CDR1 MNHEY, CDR2 SVGAGI. The V end was cut by 5 bases, the J end by 4 bases, with 14 bases between. CDR3 coding DNA: TGTGCCAGCAGTCCTACAGGATCCCCCTATGGCTACACCTTC. It specifies CASSPTGSPYGYTF.

A remark on this clone: The junction departs from the called germline gene at one end, perhaps through a read error. The gene calls are TRBV5-4 and TRBJ1-1, with 7 bases that match TRBD1. In germline, CDR1 is SGHNT, CDR2 YYREEE (reference sequence). The CDR3 totals 16 residues. In DNA form, the CDR3 reads TGTGCCAGCAGTTTGGGAGCCGGGACAGCGAACACTGAAGCTTTCTTT. Translation: CASSLGAGTANTEAFF.

V is TRBV4-1 and J is TRBJ1-4, with 8 bases matching TRBD1. J gave up 7 bases and V 0 bases, and 10 bases lay outside the gene matches. Germline V gene sequence: CDR1 MGHRA, CDR2 YSYEKL. The CDR3 is made up of 17 amino acids. The CDR3 sequence: CASSQDRGRRQGEKLFF. In DNA, the CDR3 is TGCGCCAGCAGCCAAGACAGGGGGCGGAGACAAGGTGAAAAACTGTTTTTT.

The rearrangement joins TRBV10-1 to TRBJ2-7; D is unresolved. Trimming took 3 bases from V and 2 from J, leaving 8 bases between them. The CDR3 spans 13 residues. Per the germline V gene, CDR1 is WNHNN and CDR2 is SYGVQD (reference sequence). The CDR3: CASSDSLTYEQYF. As DNA, the CDR3 is TGCGCCAGCAGTGACAGCCTCACCTACGAGCAGTACTTC.

As concerns this clone: This sample also contains other DNA sequences that code for the same CDR3. CDR3 amino acids: CASSLGYEQYF. The CDR3 nucleotides are TGTGCCAGCAGTTTAGGCTACGAGCAGTACTTC. The chain couples TRBV27 to TRBJ2-7; no reliable D call. Germline lookup yields CDR1 MNHEY and CDR2 SMNVEV (reference sequence). V lost 2 bases and J 3 bases, leaving 2 bases between the germline ends. The CDR3 covers 11 residues.

This clone has just a few counts. The chain uses TRBV5-5 and TRBJ2-5; the match to TRBD1 covers 7 bases. The CDR3 consists of 13 residues. The V segment lost 4 bases and the J segment 5 bases; nucleotides outside the gene matches: 5. CDR1 SGHKS and CDR2 YYEKEE come from the germline V gene (reference sequence). The chain's CDR3 is CASSGGQRETQYF. As DNA, the CDR3 is TGTGCCAGCAGCGGGGGACAGCGGGAGACCCAGTACTTC.

The chain employs TRBV24-1 and TRBJ1-5; no definite D call. This CDR3 has 18 residues. V lost 4 bases and J lost 4, with 22 bases in between. Germline V gives CDR1 KGHDR, CDR2 SFDVKD. CDR3 amino acids: CATSDQRNSSSRNQPQHF. The CDR3 DNA reads as TGTGCCACCAGTGACCAGAGGAATTCCAGTTCTAGGAATCAGCCCCAGCATTTT.

The V gene is TRBV5-1, the J gene TRBJ2-7; the D gene is possibly TRBD2 (6 bases). The CDR3 loop spans 17 amino acids. The ends were cut back, 6 bases at V and 1 base at J, with 23 bases in the middle. Germline V gene sequence: CDR1 SGHRS, CDR2 YFSETQ. CDR3 amino acids: CASTRGDTTAGSYEQYF. The CDR3 DNA follows: TGCGCCAGCACCCGCGGGGATACGACAGCAGGGTCCTACGAGCAGTACTTC.

This chain uses TRBV28 with TRBJ1-6, with 9 bases aligning to TRBD1. CDR3 length: 17 residues. V gave up 5 bases and J gave up 4 bases; unmatched junction bases: 9. Germline V gene lookup returns CDR1 MDHEN and CDR2 SYDVKM. The CDR3 region has the DNA TGTGCCAGCAGTGGTTACATGGGACAGGGATATAATTCACCCCTCCACTTT. Its protein product is CASSGYMGQGYNSPLHF.

A word on this clone: This sample includes further DNA sequences coding for the same CDR3. The chain has TRBV29-1 and TRBJ2-3; tentatively, D is TRBD1 or TRBD2 (6 bases each). The CDR3 spans 13 residues. The ends were cut back, 6 bases at V and 1 base at J, with 11 bases in the middle. Germline values: CDR1 SQVTM, CDR2 ANQGSEA. This CDR3 reads CSVSGGGTDTQYF. The CDR3, as DNA: TGCAGCGTATCCGGGGGCGGCACAGATACGCAGTATTTT.

This clone is medium-sized (0.01 to 0.1%) within its sample. V is TRBV9 and J is TRBJ2-1, with TRBD2 identical over 9 bases. Germline V CDR1 and CDR2: SGDLS, YYNGEE. V shed 0 bases and J 4 bases; nucleotides not matched to a gene: 5. The CDR3 contains 16 residues. The CDR3 DNA sequence: TGTGCCAGCAGCGTAGTGTTAGCGGGGGTTTACAATGAGCAGTTCTTC. It translates to CASSVVLAGVYNEQFF.

This chain links TRBV3-1 (or the pseudogene TRBV3-2) with TRBJ1-2, with 10 positions matching TRBD1. Germline loops: CDR1 LGHDT, CDR2 YNNKEL (reference sequence). V trimming: 1 base; J trimming: 0 bases; junction bases outside the gene matches: 2. There are 16 residues in the CDR3. The CDR3 DNA reads as TGTGCCAGCAGCCAAGGAGGGACAGGGGCTAACTATGGCTACACCTTC. This sequence encodes CASSQGGTGANYGYTF.

This sequence joins TRBV28 and TRBJ2-6; D is perhaps TRBD1 (5 bases). Trimming removed 7 bases from V and 1 base from J, with 17 bases in between. Looked up from germline, CDR1 is MDHEN and CDR2 is SYDVKM. CDR3 length: 17 residues. CDR3 in amino acids: CASNGQGFLSGANVLTF. For the CDR3, the DNA is TGTGCCAGCAATGGGCAGGGATTCCTTTCTGGGGCCAACGTCCTGACTTTC. Combining the CDR3 with reference TRBV28 and TRBJ2-6 gives the whole variable domain DVKVTQSSRYLVKRTGEKVFLECVQDMDHENMFWYRQDPGLGLRLIYFSYDVKMKEKGDIPEGYSVSREKKERFSLILESASTNQTSMYLCASNGQGFLSGANVLTFGAGSRLTVL.

This chain links TRBV6-7 with TRBJ2-7; D is uncertain. TRBV6-7 is marked as an open reading frame, function uncertain. V gave up 10 bases and J gave up 0 bases, with 10 bases separating them. This CDR3 is 12 amino acids long. In DNA form, the CDR3 reads TGTGCCAATCCGACACGCTCCTACGAGCAGTACTTC. Translation: CANPTRSYEQYF.

The V call is TRBV12-5, the J call TRBJ2-2; D is uncertain. CDR1 and CDR2 (germline): LGHNT, FRNRAP. V was trimmed by 3 bases and J by 0 bases, leaving 20 bases between them. The CDR3 covers 19 residues. CDR3 sequence: CASGFISPLRQANTGELFF. CDR3 in DNA: TGTGCTAGTGGTTTCATCTCCCCACTCCGGCAGGCGAACACCGGGGAGCTGTTTTTT.

This clone counts as medium-sized. The chain is built from TRBV6-6 and TRBJ2-2; 9 positions match TRBD2. Germline V gives CDR1 MNHNY, CDR2 SVGAGI (reference sequence). V dropped 5 bases and J dropped 3; count of bases not matched to a gene: 10. The CDR3 has 17 amino acids. The CDR3 DNA reads TGTGCCAGCAGTCCCAGCGGGGGGATCCCTGACACCGGGGAGCTGTTTTTT. This sequence encodes CASSPSGGIPDTGELFF.

CDR3 loop: CASRSSYEQYF. The CDR3 coding sequence is TGTGCCAGCAGGTCCTCCTACGAGCAGTACTTC. J is TRBJ2-7 and V is TRBV7-2; D gene uncertain. The germline CDR1 and CDR2 sequences are SGHTA and FQGNSA. V was cut by 6 bases and J by 0 bases, with 3 bases left in between. The CDR3 runs to 11 residues.

The chain recombines TRBV6-5 with TRBJ2-2; no clear D gene. The CDR3 runs 14 residues. Germline values: CDR1 MNHEY, CDR2 SVGAGI. V lost 6 bases to trimming and J lost 1 base, with 9 bases between them. DNA of the CDR3: TGTGCCAGCAGGCAGGACGGGAACACCGGGGAGCTGTTTTTT. It yields the protein CASRQDGNTGELFF.

This chain links TRBV2 with TRBJ1-4, with D perhaps matching TRBD1 (5 bases). Between the trimmed V and J ends, which lost 6 bases and 4 bases, there was a span of 21 bases. Germline V lookup: CDR1 SNHLY, CDR2 FYNNEI. The CDR3 totals 17 residues. CDR3 in DNA: TGTGCCAGCAGCCAAATATACGAATGGGGCAGTAATGAAAAACTGTTTTTT. Amino acids: CASSQIYEWGSNEKLFF.

The chain joins TRBV7-7 to TRBJ2-2, with TRBD2 matching over 9 bases. Looked up from germline, CDR1 is SSHAT and CDR2 is FNYEAQ (reference sequence). The CDR3 spans 15 residues. The trim removed 4 bases at V and 0 bases at J, leaving 0 bases unmatched. The CDR3 here is CASSSSGTNTGELFF. CDR3 coding DNA: TGTGCCAGCAGCTCTAGCGGGACGAACACCGGGGAGCTGTTTTTT.

In this sample, this clone turned up once. This chain links TRBV6-1 with TRBJ2-3; D is possibly TRBD1 or TRBD2 (5 bases each). The germline V gene has CDR1 MNHNS and CDR2 SASEGT. Deletions cut 0 bases from V and 5 bases from J, with 12 bases between. This CDR3 spans 15 amino acids. The CDR3, as DNA: TGTGCCAGCAGTGAAGCGGGACGTAGGAAAGATACGCAGTATTTT. It specifies CASSEAGRRKDTQYF.

The gene calls are TRBV18 and TRBJ1-1; 7 positions agree with TRBD1. The CDR3 spans 14 residues. Losses at the gene ends were 0 bases for V and 5 bases for J; bases not matched to a gene: 3. Looked up from germline, CDR1 is KGHSH and CDR2 is LQKENI. The CDR3 DNA reads as TGTGCCAGCTCACCACCGACAGGGTGGACTGAAGCTTTCTTT. It yields the protein CASSPPTGWTEAFF.

V usage is TRBV11-3 and J usage is TRBJ2-1, with 16 bases that match TRBD2. The ends lost 0 bases at V and 9 bases at J; junction bases unmatched: 8. The germline V gene has CDR1 SGHNT and CDR2 YENEEA. The CDR3 length is 18 residues. The CDR3 sequence: CASSLDWGLAGGRGEQFF. The CDR3 DNA reads as TGTGCCAGCAGCTTAGATTGGGGACTAGCGGGGGGGCGGGGTGAGCAGTTCTTC.

Sample share makes this clone medium-sized. This chain joins TRBV6-5 and TRBJ1-3; D unresolved. Germline assignment: CDR1 MNHEY and CDR2 SVGAGI. The CDR3 is 13 residues long. V was clipped by 6 bases and J by 1 base, with 7 bases between them. As DNA, the CDR3 is TGTGCCAGCAGGACACCGTCTGGAAACACCATATATTTT. It yields the protein CASRTPSGNTIYF.

The J gene is TRBJ2-1, the V gene TRBV28; D may match TRBD1 or TRBD2 (6 bases each). The V gene's germline CDR1 is MDHEN and CDR2 SYDVKM. Trimming took off 7 bases at V and 9 bases at J, with 19 bases between the two ends. There are 14 residues in the CDR3. CDR3 residues: CASTITEGVGEQFF. The CDR3 DNA reads TGTGCCAGCACCATAACGGAGGGGGTGGGTGAGCAGTTCTTC.

This chain links TRBV6-5 with TRBJ1-1, with 8 bases lining up with TRBD1. V gave up 4 bases and J gave up 0 bases; unmatched junction bases: 1. Germline values: CDR1 MNHEY, CDR2 SVGAGI. The CDR3 has 14 amino acids. CDR3 sequence reads: CASSWGQVNTEAFF. The CDR3, as DNA: TGTGCCAGCAGTTGGGGACAGGTGAACACTGAAGCTTTCTTT.

This chain connects TRBV4-2 to TRBJ1-2, with 7 bases aligning to TRBD1. The V and J ends lost 0 bases and 5 bases, in that order; junction bases with no gene match: 15. This CDR3 is 18 amino acids long. Germline V gene sequence: CDR1 LGHNA, CDR2 YNFKEQ. In nucleotides, the CDR3 is TGTGCCAGCAGCCAAGAAGGCGGTAGACAGGGAGATTGGTATGGCTACACCTTC. The encoded protein is CASSQEGGRQGDWYGYTF.

V usage is TRBV28 and J usage is TRBJ1-2; a weak D match, TRBD1 (5 bases). V lost 7 bases and J 4 bases, leaving 16 bases between the germline ends. This CDR3 has 14 amino acids. Germline values: CDR1 MDHEN, CDR2 SYDVKM. The CDR3 DNA sequence: TGTGCCAGCACCTTATGGGGGAGTAGCTATGGCTACACCTTC. It encodes CASTLWGSSYGYTF.